Listed below are T cell receptor beta chains from one sample, sequenced in a study of blood T cell repertoires in COVID-19. TCRdb's copy holds only in-frame clones and misses some; the assay was immunoSEQ multiplex PCR. There are more than 350,000 clones in the sample; 87% occur only once, and about 10% lies in the top ten. The sequenced sample consisted of peripheral blood. The receptors here all came from a woman aged 25 to 45 with COVID-19, enrolled during active disease. Each CDR3 is given with its conserved first and last residue. The order of the fields is V gene, J gene, clone size, CDR3 length, D gene, CDR3 DNA, CDR3 protein. The D gene is left open where the match is weak. Where a row states a size, it is once, few, many or the class of an expanded clone; other rows omit it.

TRBV28	TRBJ1-2	.	20	.	TGTGCCAGCAAATCCTTGCCTGGGACGGGTAGGACAGCACCTAACTATGGCTACACCTTC	CASKSLPGTGRTAPNYGYTF
TRBV19	TRBJ1-4	.	15	TRBD1	TGTGCCAGTAGCCGACAGGGGGCCGGTAATGAAAAACTGTTTTTT	CASSRQGAGNEKLFF
TRBV28	TRBJ2-1	.	15	TRBD1	TGTGCCAGCAGTTTATATACAGGGGATTACAATGAGCAGTTCTTC	CASSLYTGDYNEQFF
TRBV15	TRBJ2-6	.	14	.	TGTGCCACCAGCAGTATTTCTGGGGCCAACGTCCTGACTTTC	CATSSISGANVLTF
TRBV12-3/TRBV12-4	TRBJ2-1	few	13	.	TGTGCCAGCAGTTTTGGAGAATACAATGAGCAGTTCTTC	CASSFGEYNEQFF
TRBV2	TRBJ2-5	once	12	TRBD1	TGTGCCAGCGAAAAAAGCCGGGACAGGAGGTACTTC	CASEKSRDRRYF
TRBV18	TRBJ1-6	.	17	TRBD1	TGTGCCAGCTCACCTATGACAGGGGTAAATAATAATTCACCCCTCCACTTT	CASSPMTGVNNNSPLHF
TRBV3-1/TRBV3-2	TRBJ1-5	.	15	.	TGTGCCAGCAGCCAAGGGTCACAGGGCGGTCCGCCCCAGCATTTT	CASSQGSQGGPPQHF
TRBV6-5	TRBJ2-7	.	15	TRBD2	TGTGCCAGCAGACCCCTAGCGGGGGGCTCCTACGAGCAGTACTTC	CASRPLAGGSYEQYF
TRBV4-2	TRBJ2-7	.	15	TRBD1	TGTGCCAGCAGCCAAGATTACGGGACAGTGTACGAGCAGTACTTC	CASSQDYGTVYEQYF
TRBV19	TRBJ2-1	once	12	TRBD2	TGTGCCAGGGGACTAGCGGGCAATGAGCAGTTCTTC	CARGLAGNEQFF
TRBV9	TRBJ2-5	.	16	TRBD2	TGTGCCAGCAGCACTAGAAGACTAGCGGGATTTGAGACCCAGTACTTC	CASSTRRLAGFETQYF
TRBV9	TRBJ2-7	.	14	.	TGTGCCAGCAGCCCACGACAGGTTTACTACGAGCAGTACTTC	CASSPRQVYYEQYF
TRBV29-1	TRBJ2-1	once	13	TRBD1	TGCAGCGTTGTCAGGGGGTCCTACAATGAGCAGTTCTTC	CSVVRGSYNEQFF
TRBV5-5	TRBJ1-4	.	13	.	TGTGCCAGCAGCTTGGCGGGGAATGAAAAACTGTTTTTT	CASSLAGNEKLFF
TRBV5-6	TRBJ1-2	.	14	TRBD1	TGTGCCAGCAGCCGGACAGGGGTTTTTTTTGGCTACACCTTC	CASSRTGVFFGYTF
TRBV7-3	TRBJ1-6	.	15	TRBD1	TGTGCCAGCAGGACCTCCGGGACAGGAAATTCACCCCTCCACTTT	CASRTSGTGNSPLHF
TRBV7-9	TRBJ2-2	.	13	.	TGTGCCAGCAGTACAGGGTACGCCGGGGAGCTGTTTTTT	CASSTGYAGELFF
TRBV6-9	TRBJ2-7	few	19	.	TGTGCCAGCAGTTCCCCGGGACTCCGCCATCGCCGTAACTCCTACGAGCAGTACTTC	CASSSPGLRHRRNSYEQYF
TRBV30	TRBJ2-1	once	15	TRBD2	TGTGCCTGGACCCTGACTAGCGGGAGTAGTAATGAGCAGTTCTTC	CAWTLTSGSSNEQFF
TRBV29-1	TRBJ1-1	.	13	.	TGCAGCGTCCGTAGGACAGAGAACACTGAAGCTTTCTTT	CSVRRTENTEAFF
TRBV7-9	TRBJ1-1	few	14	.	TGTGCCAGCAGCTTAGTAGGGGGTAACACTGAAGCTTTCTTT	CASSLVGGNTEAFF
TRBV20-1	TRBJ2-1	.	15	TRBD2	TGCAGTGCTAGTGGGGGACTAGCGGGGTACAATGAGCAGTTCTTC	CSASGGLAGYNEQFF
TRBV2	TRBJ2-7	.	14	TRBD1	TGTGCCCACAGTGGCCGGGACAGAAACTACGAGCAGTACTTC	CAHSGRDRNYEQYF
TRBV10-1	TRBJ2-6	once	16	TRBD1	TGCGCCAGCCCCGCGACAGGGGGTGCTGGGGCCAACGTCCTGACTTTC	CASPATGGAGANVLTF
TRBV29-1	TRBJ2-7	.	13	.	TGCAGCGGGGTAGTGGCCATGGGGGGCGAGCAGTACTTC	CSGVVAMGGEQYF
TRBV7-2	TRBJ2-4	.	13	.	TGTGCCAGCAGCTTGTATAGCCCAAACATTCAGTACTTC	CASSLYSPNIQYF
TRBV6-2/TRBV6-3	TRBJ2-1	once	18	TRBD2	TGTGCCAGCAGTTCCGGGGGACTAGCGGTTCAACTTTACAATGAGCAGTTCTTC	CASSSGGLAVQLYNEQFF
TRBV9	TRBJ1-6	.	15	TRBD1	TGTGCCAGCAGCGCGGACAGGGGGGATAATTCACCCCTCCACTTT	CASSADRGDNSPLHF
TRBV20-1	TRBJ2-7	.	11	.	TGCAGTGCTATCGGTAATTACGAGCAGTACTTC	CSAIGNYEQYF
TRBV30	TRBJ2-7	.	12	.	TGTGCCCTGGGGCCCAGCTCCTACGAGCAGTACTTC	CALGPSSYEQYF